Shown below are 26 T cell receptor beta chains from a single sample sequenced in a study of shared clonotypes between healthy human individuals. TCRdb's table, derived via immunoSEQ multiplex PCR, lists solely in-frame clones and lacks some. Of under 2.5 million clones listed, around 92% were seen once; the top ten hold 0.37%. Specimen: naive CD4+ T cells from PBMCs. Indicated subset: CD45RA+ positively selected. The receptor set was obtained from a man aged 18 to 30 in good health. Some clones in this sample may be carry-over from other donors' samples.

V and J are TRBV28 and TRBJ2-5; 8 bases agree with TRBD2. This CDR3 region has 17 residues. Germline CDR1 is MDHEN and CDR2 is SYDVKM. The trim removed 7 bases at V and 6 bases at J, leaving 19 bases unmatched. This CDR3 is CASTETAGSGGLQTQYF. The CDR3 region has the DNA TGTGCCAGCACGGAGACAGCCGGAAGCGGGGGCCTTCAGACCCAGTACTTC.

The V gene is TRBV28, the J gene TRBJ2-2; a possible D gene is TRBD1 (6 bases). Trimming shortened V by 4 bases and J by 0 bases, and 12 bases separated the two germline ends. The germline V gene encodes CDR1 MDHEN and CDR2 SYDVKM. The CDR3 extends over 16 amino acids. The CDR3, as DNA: TGTGCCAGCAGTTCAATACACAGGGCGAACACCGGGGAGCTGTTTTTT. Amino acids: CASSSIHRANTGELFF. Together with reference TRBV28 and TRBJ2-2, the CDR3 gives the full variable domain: DVKVTQSSRYLVKRTGEKVFLECVQDMDHENMFWYRQDPGLGLRLIYFSYDVKMKEKGDIPEGYSVSREKKERFSLILESASTNQTSMYLCASSSIHRANTGELFFGEGSRLTVL.

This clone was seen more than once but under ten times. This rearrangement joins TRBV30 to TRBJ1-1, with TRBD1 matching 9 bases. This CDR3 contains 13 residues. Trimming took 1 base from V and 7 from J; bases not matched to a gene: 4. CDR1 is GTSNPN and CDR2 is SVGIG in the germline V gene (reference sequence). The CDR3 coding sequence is TGTGCCTGGAGTGACGACAGGGGGGGTGAAGCTTTCTTT. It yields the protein CAWSDDRGGEAFF.

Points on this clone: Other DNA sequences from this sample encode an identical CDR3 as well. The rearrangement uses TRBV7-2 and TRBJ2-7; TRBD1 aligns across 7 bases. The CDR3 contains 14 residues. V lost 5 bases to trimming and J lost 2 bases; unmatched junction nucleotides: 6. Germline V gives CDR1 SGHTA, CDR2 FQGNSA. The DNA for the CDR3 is TGTGCCAGCAGCCTTTCGACAGGGCCCTACGAGCAGTACTTC. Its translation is CASSLSTGPYEQYF. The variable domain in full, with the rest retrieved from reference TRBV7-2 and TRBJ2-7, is GAGVSQSPSNKVTEKGKDVELRCDPISGHTALYWYRQSLGQGLEFLIYFQGNSAPDKSGLPSDRFSAERTGGSVSTLTIQRTQQEDSAVYLCASSLSTGPYEQYFGPGTRLTVT.

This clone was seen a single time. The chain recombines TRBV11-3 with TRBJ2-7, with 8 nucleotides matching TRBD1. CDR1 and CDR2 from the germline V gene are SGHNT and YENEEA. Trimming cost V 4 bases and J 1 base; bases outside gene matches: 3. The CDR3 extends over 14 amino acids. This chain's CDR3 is CASSSRTGSYEQYF. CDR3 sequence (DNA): TGTGCCAGCAGCTCCAGGACAGGGTCCTACGAGCAGTACTTC. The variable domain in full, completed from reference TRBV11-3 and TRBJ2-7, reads EAGVVQSPRYKIIEKKQPVAFWCNPISGHNTLYWYLQNLGQGPELLIRYENEEAVDDSQLPKDRFSAERLKGVDSTLKIQPAELGDSAVYLCASSSRTGSYEQYFGPGTRLTVT.

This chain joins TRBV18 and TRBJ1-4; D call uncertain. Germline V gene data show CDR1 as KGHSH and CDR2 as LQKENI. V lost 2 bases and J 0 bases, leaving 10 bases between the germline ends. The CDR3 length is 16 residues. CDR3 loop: CASSPWELSTNEKLFF. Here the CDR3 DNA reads TGTGCCAGCTCACCATGGGAGCTTTCAACTAATGAAAAACTGTTTTTT.

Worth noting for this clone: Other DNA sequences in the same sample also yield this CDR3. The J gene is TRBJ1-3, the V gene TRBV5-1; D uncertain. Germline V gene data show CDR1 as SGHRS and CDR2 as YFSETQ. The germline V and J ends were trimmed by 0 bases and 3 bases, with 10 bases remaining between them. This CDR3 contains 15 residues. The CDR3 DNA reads TGCGCCAGCAGCTTGGAGCCCTTCAGTGGAAACACCATATATTTT. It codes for CASSLEPFSGNTIYF. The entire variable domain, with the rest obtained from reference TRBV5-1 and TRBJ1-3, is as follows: KAGVTQTPRYLIKTRGQQVTLSCSPISGHRSVSWYQQTPGQGLQFLFEYFSETQRNKGNFPGRFSGRQFSNSRSEMNVSTLELGDSALYLCASSLEPFSGNTIYFGEGSWLTVV.

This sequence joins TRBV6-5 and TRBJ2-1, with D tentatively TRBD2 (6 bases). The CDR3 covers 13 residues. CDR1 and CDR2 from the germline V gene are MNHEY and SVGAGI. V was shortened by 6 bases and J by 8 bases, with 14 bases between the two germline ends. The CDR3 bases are TGTGCCAGCAGGCCCGGGGGACGAGATGAGCAGTTCTTC. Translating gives CASRPGGRDEQFF.

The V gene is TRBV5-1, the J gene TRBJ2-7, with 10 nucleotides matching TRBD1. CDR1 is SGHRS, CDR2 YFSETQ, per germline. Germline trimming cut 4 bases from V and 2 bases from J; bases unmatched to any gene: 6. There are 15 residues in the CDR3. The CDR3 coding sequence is TGCGCCAGCAGCGTGCAGGGACAGGGGACCTACGAGCAGTACTTC. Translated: CASSVQGQGTYEQYF.

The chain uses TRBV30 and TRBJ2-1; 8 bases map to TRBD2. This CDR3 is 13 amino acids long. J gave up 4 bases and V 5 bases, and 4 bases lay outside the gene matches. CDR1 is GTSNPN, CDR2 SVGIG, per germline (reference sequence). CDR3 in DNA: TGTGCCTGGCGGGAGGGGGGTTACAATGAGCAGTTCTTC. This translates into CAWREGGYNEQFF.

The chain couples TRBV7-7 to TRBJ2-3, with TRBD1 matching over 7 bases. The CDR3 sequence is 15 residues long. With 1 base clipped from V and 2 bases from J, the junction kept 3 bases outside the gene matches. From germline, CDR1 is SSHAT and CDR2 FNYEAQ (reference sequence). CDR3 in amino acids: CASSLVQGPTDTQYF. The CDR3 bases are TGTGCCAGCAGCTTAGTACAGGGGCCCACAGATACGCAGTATTTT.

This CDR3 reads CASSLARDTQYF. CDR3 nucleotide sequence: TGTGCCAGCAGCTTGGCTAGGGATACGCAGTATTTT. This sequence joins TRBV5-8 and TRBJ2-3, with no clear D. This CDR3 region has 12 residues. V was pared by 0 bases and J by 6 bases, with 5 bases between. Germline CDR1 SGHTS, CDR2 YDEGEE.

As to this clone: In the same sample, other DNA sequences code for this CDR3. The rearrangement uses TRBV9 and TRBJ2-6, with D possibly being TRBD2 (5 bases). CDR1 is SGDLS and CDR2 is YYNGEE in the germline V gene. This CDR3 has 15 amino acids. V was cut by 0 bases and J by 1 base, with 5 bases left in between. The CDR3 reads CASSVGGSGANVLTF. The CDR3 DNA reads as TGTGCCAGCAGCGTAGGAGGGTCTGGGGCCAACGTCCTGACTTTC.

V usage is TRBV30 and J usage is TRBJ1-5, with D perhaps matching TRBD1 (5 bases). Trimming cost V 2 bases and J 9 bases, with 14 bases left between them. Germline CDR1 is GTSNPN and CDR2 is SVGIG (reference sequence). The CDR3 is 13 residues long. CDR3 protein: CAWSQGVVGPQHF. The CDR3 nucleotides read TGTGCCTGGAGTCAGGGCGTAGTAGGGCCCCAGCATTTT.

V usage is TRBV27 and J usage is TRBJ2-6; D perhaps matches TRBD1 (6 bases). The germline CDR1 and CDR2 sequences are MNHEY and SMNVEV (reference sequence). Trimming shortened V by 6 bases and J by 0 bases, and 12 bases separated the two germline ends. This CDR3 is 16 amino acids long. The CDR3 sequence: CASRARGGSGANVLTF. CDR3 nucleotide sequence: TGTGCCAGCAGGGCACGAGGGGGCTCTGGGGCCAACGTCCTGACTTTC.

The CDR3 sequence: CATSPRAAGEQYF. In DNA form, the CDR3 reads TGTGCCACCAGCCCCCGGGCCGCGGGCGAGCAGTACTTC. The V and J genes are TRBV15 and TRBJ2-7; a weak D match, TRBD2 (5 bases). Germline V gene sequence: CDR1 LNHNV, CDR2 YYDKDF (reference sequence). Trimming pared 5 bases from V and 6 bases from J, leaving 14 bases between. This CDR3 contains 13 residues.

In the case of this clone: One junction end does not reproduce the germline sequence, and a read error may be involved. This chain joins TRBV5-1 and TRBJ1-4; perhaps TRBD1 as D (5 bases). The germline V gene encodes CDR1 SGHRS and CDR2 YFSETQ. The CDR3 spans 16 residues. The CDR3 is CTSSLGVSGRGEKLFF. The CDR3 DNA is TGCACCAGCAGCCTGGGGGTTTCGGGGCGGGGTGAAAAACTGTTTTTT.

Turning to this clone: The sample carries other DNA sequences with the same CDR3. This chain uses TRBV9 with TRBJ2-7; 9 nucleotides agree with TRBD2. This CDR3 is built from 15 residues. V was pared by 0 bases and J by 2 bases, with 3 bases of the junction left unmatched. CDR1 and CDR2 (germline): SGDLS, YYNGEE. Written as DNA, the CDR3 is TGTGCCAGCAGCGTAGAAGCGGGAGGCGCCTACGAGCAGTACTTC. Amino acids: CASSVEAGGAYEQYF.

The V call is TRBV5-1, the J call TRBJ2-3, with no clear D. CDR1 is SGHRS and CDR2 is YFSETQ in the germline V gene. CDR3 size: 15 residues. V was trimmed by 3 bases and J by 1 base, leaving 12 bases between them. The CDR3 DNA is TGCGCCAGCAGCTCCGATATCCCCGGCACAGATACGCAGTATTTT. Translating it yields CASSSDIPGTDTQYF.

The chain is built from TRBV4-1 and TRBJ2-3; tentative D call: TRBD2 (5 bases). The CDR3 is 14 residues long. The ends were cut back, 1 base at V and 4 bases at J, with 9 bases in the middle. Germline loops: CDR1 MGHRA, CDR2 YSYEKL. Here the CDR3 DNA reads TGCGCCAGCAGCCAAGCAACAGCGGCAGATACGCAGTATTTT. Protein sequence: CASSQATAADTQYF.

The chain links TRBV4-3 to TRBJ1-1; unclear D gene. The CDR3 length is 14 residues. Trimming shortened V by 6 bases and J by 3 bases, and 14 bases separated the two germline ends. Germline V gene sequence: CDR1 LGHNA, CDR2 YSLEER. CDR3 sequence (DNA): TGCGCCAGCAGTTATCCCGGGAGGGACACTGAAGCTTTCTTT. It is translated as CASSYPGRDTEAFF.

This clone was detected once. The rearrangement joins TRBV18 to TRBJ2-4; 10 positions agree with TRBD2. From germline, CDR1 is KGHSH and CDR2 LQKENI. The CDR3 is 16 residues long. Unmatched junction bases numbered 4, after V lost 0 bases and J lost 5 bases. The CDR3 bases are TGTGCCAGCTCACCACCCCAGCGGGAGGGGGAAAACATTCAGTACTTC. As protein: CASSPPQREGENIQYF.

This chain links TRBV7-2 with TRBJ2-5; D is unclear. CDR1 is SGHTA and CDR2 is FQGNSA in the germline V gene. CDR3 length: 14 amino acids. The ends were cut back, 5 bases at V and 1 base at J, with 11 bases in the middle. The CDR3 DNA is TGTGCCAGCAGCCCTCGGTCCCTCCAAGAGACCCAGTACTTC. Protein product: CASSPRSLQETQYF.

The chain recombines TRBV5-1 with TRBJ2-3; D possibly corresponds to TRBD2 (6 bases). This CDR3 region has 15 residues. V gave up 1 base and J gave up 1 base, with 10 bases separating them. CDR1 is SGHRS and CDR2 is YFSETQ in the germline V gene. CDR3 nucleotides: TGCGCCAGCAGCTTGCCGGGAGCCGGCACAGATACGCAGTATTTT. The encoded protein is CASSLPGAGTDTQYF.

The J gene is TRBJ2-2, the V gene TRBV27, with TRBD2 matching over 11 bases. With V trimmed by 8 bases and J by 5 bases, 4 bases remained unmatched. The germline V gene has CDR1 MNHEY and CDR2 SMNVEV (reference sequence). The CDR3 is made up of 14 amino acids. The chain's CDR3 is CASRIAGGTGELFF. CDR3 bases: TGTGCCAGCCGTATAGCGGGAGGGACCGGGGAGCTGTTTTTT.

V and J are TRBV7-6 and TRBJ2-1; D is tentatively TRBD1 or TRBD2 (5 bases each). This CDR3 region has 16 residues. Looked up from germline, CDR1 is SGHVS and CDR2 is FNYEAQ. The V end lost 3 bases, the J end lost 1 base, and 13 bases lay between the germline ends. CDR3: CASSFGASSSYNEQFF. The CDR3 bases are TGTGCCAGCAGCTTCGGGGCCTCTTCTTCCTACAATGAGCAGTTCTTC.